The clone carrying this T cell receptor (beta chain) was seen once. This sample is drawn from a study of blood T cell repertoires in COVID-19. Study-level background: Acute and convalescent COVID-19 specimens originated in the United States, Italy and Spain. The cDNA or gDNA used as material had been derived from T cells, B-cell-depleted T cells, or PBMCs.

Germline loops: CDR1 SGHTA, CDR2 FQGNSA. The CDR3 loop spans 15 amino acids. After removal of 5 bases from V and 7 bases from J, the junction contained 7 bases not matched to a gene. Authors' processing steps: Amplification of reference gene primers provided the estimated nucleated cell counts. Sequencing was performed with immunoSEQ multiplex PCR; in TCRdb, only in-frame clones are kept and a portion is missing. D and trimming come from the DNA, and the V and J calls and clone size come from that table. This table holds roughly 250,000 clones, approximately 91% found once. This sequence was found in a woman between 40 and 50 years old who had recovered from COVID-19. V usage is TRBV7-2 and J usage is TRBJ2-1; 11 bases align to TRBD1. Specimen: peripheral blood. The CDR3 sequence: CASSMDRGRVNEQFF. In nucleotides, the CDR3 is TGTGCCAGCAGCATGGACAGGGGGCGGGTGAATGAGCAGTTCTTC.